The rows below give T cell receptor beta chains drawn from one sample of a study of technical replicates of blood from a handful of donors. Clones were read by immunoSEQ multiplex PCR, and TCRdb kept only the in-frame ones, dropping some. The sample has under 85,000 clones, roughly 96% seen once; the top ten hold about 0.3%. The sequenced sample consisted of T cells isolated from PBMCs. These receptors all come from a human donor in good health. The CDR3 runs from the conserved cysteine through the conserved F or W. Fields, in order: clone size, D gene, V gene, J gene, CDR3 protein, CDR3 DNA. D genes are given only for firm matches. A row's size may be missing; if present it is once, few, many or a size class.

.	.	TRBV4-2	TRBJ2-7	CASSQVVGGPYEQYF	TGTGCCAGCAGCCAAGTAGTGGGAGGCCCCTACGAGCAGTACTTC
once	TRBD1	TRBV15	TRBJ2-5	CATSDPVLTRDREETQYF	TGTGCCACCAGCGACCCAGTACTAACCCGGGACAGGGAAGAGACCCAGTACTTC
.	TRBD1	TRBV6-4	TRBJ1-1	CASSRTGNTEAFF	TGTGCCAGCAGTAGGACAGGGAACACTGAAGCTTTCTTT
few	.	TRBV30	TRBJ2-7	CAWNNRQSSYEQYF	TGTGCCTGGAATAACAGACAGAGCTCCTACGAGCAGTACTTC
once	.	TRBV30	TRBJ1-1	CAWSSFQAFF	TGTGCCTGGAGTTCGTTTCAAGCTTTCTTT
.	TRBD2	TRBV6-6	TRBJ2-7	CASSYSPTSGYEQYF	TGTGCCAGCAGTTATAGCCCAACTAGCGGCTACGAGCAGTACTTC
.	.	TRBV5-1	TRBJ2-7	CASSLVGSSYEQYF	TGCGCCAGCAGCTTGGTCGGGAGCTCCTACGAGCAGTACTTC
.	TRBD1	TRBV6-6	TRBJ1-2	CASSYSPGQAYGYTF	TGTGCCAGCAGTTACTCCCCAGGACAGGCCTATGGCTACACCTTC
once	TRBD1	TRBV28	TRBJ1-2	CASKEQGARGYTF	TGTGCCAGCAAAGAACAGGGGGCGCGCGGCTACACCTTC
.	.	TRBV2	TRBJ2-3	CASSDLTDTQYF	TGTGCCAGCAGTGACCTTACAGATACGCAGTATTTT
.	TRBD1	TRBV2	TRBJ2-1	CASSERTGLGEQFF	TGTGCCAGCAGTGAGCGGACAGGGTTGGGCGAGCAGTTCTTC
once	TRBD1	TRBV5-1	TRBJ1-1	CASSLNAGTVNTEAFF	TGCGCCAGCAGCTTAAACGCCGGGACAGTAAACACTGAAGCTTTCTTT
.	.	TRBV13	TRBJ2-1	CASSQNRDEQFF	TGTGCCAGCAGCCAGAATCGGGATGAGCAGTTCTTC
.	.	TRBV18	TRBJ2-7	CASSPGISGDYEQYF	TGTGCCAGCTCACCCGGGATATCTGGGGACTACGAGCAGTACTTC
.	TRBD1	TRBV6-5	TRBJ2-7	CASSYSGQGSYEQYF	TGTGCCAGCAGTTACTCGGGACAGGGGTCCTACGAGCAGTACTTC
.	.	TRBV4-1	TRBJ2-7	CASSQGRTSAYEQYF	TGCGCCAGCAGCCAAGGTAGGACTTCTGCCTACGAGCAGTACTTC
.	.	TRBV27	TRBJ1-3	CASSLSRGYGNTIYF	TGTGCCAGCAGTTTAAGCAGGGGTTATGGAAACACCATATATTTT
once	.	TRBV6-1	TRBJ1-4	CASSVGHTNEKLFF	TGTGCCAGCAGTGTGGGACATACAAATGAAAAACTGTTTTTT
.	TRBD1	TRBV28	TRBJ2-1	CASSFLLFRDRGYNEQFF	TGTGCCAGCAGTTTTTTATTATTTCGGGACAGGGGCTACAATGAGCAGTTCTTC
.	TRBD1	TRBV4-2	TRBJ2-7	CASSQGGTGLIYEQYF	TGTGCCAGCAGCCAAGGAGGGACAGGCCTCATCTACGAGCAGTACTTC
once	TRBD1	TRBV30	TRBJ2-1	CASPGQGNNEQFF	TGTGCCAGCCCGGGACAGGGGAACAATGAGCAGTTCTTC
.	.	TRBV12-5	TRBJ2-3	CASGLEVNGEANF	TGTGCTAGTGGTTTGGAAGTGAATGGGGAGGCAAATTTT
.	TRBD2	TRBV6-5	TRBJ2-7	CASRGGEGYEQYF	TGTGCCAGCAGAGGCGGGGAGGGGTACGAGCAGTACTTC
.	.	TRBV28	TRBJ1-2	CASSPIVKINYGYTF	TGTGCCAGCAGCCCTATAGTAAAGATTAACTATGGCTACACCTTC
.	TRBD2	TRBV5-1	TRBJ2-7	CASSLGEGEQYF	TGCGCCAGCAGCTTGGGGGAGGGGGAGCAGTACTTC
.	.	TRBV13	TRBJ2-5	CASSGTTGEGTQETQYF	TGTGCCAGCAGCGGGACGACAGGGGAGGGTACCCAAGAGACCCAGTACTTC
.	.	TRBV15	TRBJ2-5	CATSITGPGETQYF	TGTGCCACCAGCATAACAGGGCCGGGAGAGACCCAGTACTTC
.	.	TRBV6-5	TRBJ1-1	CASSSDRFAGNTEAFF	TGTGCCAGCAGTTCCGACAGATTCGCAGGGAACACTGAAGCTTTCTTT
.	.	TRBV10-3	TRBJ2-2	CATKDRANTGELFF	TGTGCCACCAAGGACAGAGCGAACACCGGGGAGCTGTTTTTT